Included here is one TCR beta chain sequence, with context. This CDR3 is built from 14 residues. With 3 bases removed from V and 8 bases from J, the gap between germline ends came to 14 bases. The germline V gene encodes CDR1 MNHNS and CDR2 SASEGT. Cells designated naive CD8 were CD45RO-negative and were positively selected for CCR7, with terminally differentiated effector memory CD45RA+ cells excluded. The data originate from a study of shared clonotypes between healthy human individuals. Study background: Serving as donors were a couple of women and three men, whose ages spanned 18 to 49.

Clones were sequenced by immunoSEQ multiplex PCR, and TCRdb holds only the in-frame ones, with some missing. The sample includes 500,000 to 700,000 clones, about 95% of them seen just once. The TCR was taken from a woman aged 25 to 39 in good health. The chain uses TRBV6-1 and TRBJ2-1; D is perhaps TRBD1 or TRBD2 (5 bases each). Sequenced: naive CD8+ T cells sorted from blood. The chain's CDR3 is CASSDGTGGYEQFF. For the CDR3, the DNA is TGTGCCAGCAGTGACGGGACCGGCGGGTATGAGCAGTTCTTC.